This T cell receptor beta chain was retrieved from a study of cytomegalovirus exposure and HLA in healthy donors. About the study: Genotyping showed around 80% of roughly 400 donors falling in the Caucasian-associated ancestry cluster. Study results and caveats: The study put some 150 TCR beta chains on its list as cytomegalovirus-associated. Published work reported that the classifier diagnosed cytomegalovirus status with high specificity and sensitivity.

V was trimmed by 7 bases and J by 3 bases, leaving 18 bases between them. The germline V gene encodes CDR1 MDHEN and CDR2 SYDVKM. This CDR3 has 15 residues. Primers for the PCR totalled 60 Vbeta and 13 Jbeta. Only in-frame clones appear in the TCRdb table, and some are missing; sequencing was by immunoSEQ multiplex PCR. The sample carries fewer than 140,000 clones, 65% to 80% recorded once. Notes on this clone: Its antigen is undetermined.

This sequence originates from a woman between 50 and 59 years old in good health and CMV-seropositive. What was sequenced was PBMCs. This chain links TRBV28 with TRBJ1-1; D may be TRBD1 (6 bases). This CDR3 reads CASISGGAEDTEAFF. For the CDR3, the DNA is TGTGCCAGCATCTCGGGGGGGGCGGAGGACACTGAAGCTTTCTTT.